This T cell receptor beta chain is from a study of blood T cell repertoires in COVID-19. Produced via immunoSEQ multiplex PCR; TCRdb's table is partial and in-frame only. This table has around 77,000 clones, 82% appearing once. This receptor was identified in a human donor in a cohort sampled during active COVID-19. Sequenced: peripheral blood.

CDR3 sequence reads: CASSRGLANLDTQYF. CDR3 DNA: TGTGCCAGCAGCCGGGGACTAGCTAATTTAGATACGCAGTATTTT. This sequence joins TRBV7-8 and TRBJ2-3, with 9 bases fitting TRBD2. The CDR3 extends over 15 amino acids. V lost 5 bases and J lost 5; bases outside the gene matches: 8. The germline V gene encodes CDR1 SGHVS and CDR2 FQNEAQ.